What follows are 23 T cell receptor beta chains derived from one specimen sequenced in a study of blood T cells in healthy people across ages. It was with a sample-barcoded 5' primer and a J-beta primer mix that a second PCR of roughly 6 to 11 cycles was run. One entry per CDR3 protein, called by TCRdb with MiXCR from the 5' RACE reads. The data show 650,000 to 950,000 distinct CDR3 sequences, around 45% seen once. The sample consisted of blood. The receptors stem from a man in his 60s in good health.

This clonotype was seen ten or more times. The chain recombines TRBV6-5 with TRBJ2-6; possibly TRBD1 or TRBD2 for D (5 bases each). The CDR3 contains 16 residues. V shed 2 bases and J shed 0 bases, with 8 bases lying between them. CDR1 MNHEY and CDR2 SVGAGI come from the germline V gene. CDR3 residues: CASSYGDRSGANVLTF. CDR3 DNA: TGTGCCAGCAGTTACGGGGACCGCTCTGGGGCCAACGTCCTGACTTTC.

A word on this clonotype: Just one base apart from a much larger clone, this may be a read error. The chain has TRBV29-1 and TRBJ2-7; the D is unclear. Trimming removed 5 bases from V and 12 bases from J, with 17 bases in between. The CDR3 runs 11 residues. Germline V CDR1 and CDR2: SQVTM, ANQGSEA. This CDR3 is CSVWVGETRYF. CDR3 nucleotides: TGCAGCGTTTGGGTCGGAGAGACCCGGTACTTC.

The rearrangement links TRBV18 to TRBJ2-7; the D gene could be TRBD1 or TRBD2 (5 bases each). Deletions cut 6 bases from V and 0 bases from J, with 18 bases between. The length of the CDR3 is 16 residues. Germline V gene lookup returns CDR1 KGHSH and CDR2 LQKENI. The CDR3 DNA is TGTGCCAGCTCCGTTACCGGGACGGCAAACTCCTACGAGCAGTACTTC. Translation: CASSVTGTANSYEQYF.

The chain employs TRBV20-1 and TRBJ2-1, with a possible D match to TRBD2 (5 bases). V lost 5 bases, J lost 7 bases, and 18 bases lay in between. The CDR3 covers 14 residues. Germline assignment: CDR1 DFQATT and CDR2 SNEGSKA (reference sequence). The CDR3 DNA is TGCAGTGCTCCGAGGCGAGGGCAGACGAATGAGCAGTTCTTC. This translates into CSAPRRGQTNEQFF.

The chain recombines TRBV30 with TRBJ1-1; TRBD1 aligns across 12 bases. There are 14 residues in the CDR3. J was trimmed by 4 bases and V by 5 bases; bases with no gene match: 5. Germline CDR1 reads GTSNPN; CDR2 reads SVGIG (reference sequence). The CDR3, as DNA: TGTGCCTGGGGGACAGGGGGCTTTTCCACTGAAGCTTTCTTT. This encodes CAWGTGGFSTEAFF.

The V gene is TRBV4-1, the J gene TRBJ2-7; D ambiguous. The CDR3 consists of 15 residues. Germline CDR1 reads MGHRA; CDR2 reads YSYEKL. V dropped 1 base and J dropped 2 bases, with 12 bases sitting between them. CDR3 loop: CASSQVENRAYEQYF. CDR3 nucleotides: TGCGCCAGCAGCCAAGTTGAGAACAGAGCCTACGAGCAGTACTTC.

This clonotype was picked up a small number of times. The chain joins TRBV7-2 to TRBJ2-6; D gene uncertain. CDR1 and CDR2 (germline): SGHTA, FQGNSA. The CDR3 is 16 residues long. V lost 5 bases and J 7 bases, leaving 18 bases between the germline ends. Written as DNA, the CDR3 is TGTGCCAGCAGCGCTGACGGAAAGCCCGGAGCCAACGTCCTGACTTTC. It yields the protein CASSADGKPGANVLTF.

The rearrangement links TRBV15 to TRBJ2-4, with 11 nucleotides matching TRBD1. Unmatched junction bases numbered 2, after V lost 0 bases and J lost 7 bases. The germline V gene has CDR1 LNHNV and CDR2 YYDKDF (reference sequence). The CDR3 extends over 15 amino acids. The CDR3 region has the DNA TGTGCCACCAGCAGAGAACGGGACAGGGGGAACATTCAGTACTTC. Translated, it gives CATSRERDRGNIQYF.

The chain links TRBV2 to TRBJ1-2, with 8 nucleotides matching TRBD1. Germline trimming cut 6 bases from V and 3 bases from J; bases unmatched to any gene: 9. Germline V gives CDR1 SNHLY, CDR2 FYNNEI. The CDR3 consists of 15 residues. CDR3 DNA: TGTGCCAGCAGAGAGAGACCGGGACAGGACTATGGCTACACCTTC. Amino acids: CASRERPGQDYGYTF.

This clonotype showed up just a few times. The gene calls are TRBV24-1 and TRBJ2-7; D remains unclear. Germline CDR1 and CDR2: KGHDR and SFDVKD. The CDR3 is 12 amino acids. V lost 5 bases and J lost 6, with 10 bases in between. The CDR3 spells CATSAGSLEQYF. In DNA, the CDR3 is TGTGCCACCAGTGCCGGCTCCCTCGAGCAGTACTTC.

This chain joins TRBV7-2 and TRBJ2-5; 7 nucleotides match TRBD2. Trimming removed 5 bases from V and 4 bases from J; junction bases left unmatched: 7. The V gene's germline CDR1 is SGHTA and CDR2 FQGNSA. The CDR3 covers 14 residues. As DNA, the CDR3 is TGTGCCAGCAGCGGGGGGGGGACCCGAGAGACCCAGTACTTC. Translating gives CASSGGGTRETQYF.

There are a few counts of this clonotype. The chain carries TRBV10-3 and TRBJ2-1; tentatively, D is TRBD1 or TRBD2 (5 bases each). Trimming pared 5 bases from V and 0 bases from J, leaving 11 bases between. Germline V gene sequence: CDR1 ENHRY, CDR2 SYGVKD. The CDR3 has 15 residues. CDR3 DNA sequence: TGTGCCATCAGTCCCGGGGCTAACTCCTACAATGAGCAGTTCTTC. Its protein product is CAISPGANSYNEQFF.

This clonotype appeared a single time. The chain combines TRBV7-9 with TRBJ2-5, with D perhaps TRBD2 (6 bases). The J call may not be correct, given that the DNA end is closer to TRBJ2-7. The length of the CDR3 is 17 residues. Germline CDR1 and CDR2: SEHNR and FQNEAQ (reference sequence). CDR3 coding DNA: TGTGCCAGCAGCCCGACTAGTCCGAGCCCCATTGGTTTCGAGCAGTACTTC. Translating it yields CASSPTSPSPIGFEQYF.

Written as DNA, the CDR3 is TGTGCCAGCAGCTTCACCCCTGTGAACACTGAAGCTTTCTTT. Protein product: CASSFTPVNTEAFF. V is TRBV5-5 and J is TRBJ1-1; D is ambiguous. The CDR3 contains 14 residues. CDR1 and CDR2 (germline): SGHKS, YYEKEE (reference sequence). The V end was cut by 2 bases, the J end by 0 bases, with 8 bases between.

The chain employs TRBV29-1 and TRBJ2-5, with TRBD2 identical over 7 bases. The end of the DNA fits TRBJ2-7 better, so the J call may be wrong. This CDR3 has 13 amino acids. Germline V gene data show CDR1 as SQVTM and CDR2 as ANQGSEA. The CDR3 nucleotides read TGCAGCGGAGGGGAGGGAGAAAGCTACGAGCAGTACTTC. This encodes CSGGEGESYEQYF.

This clonotype was counted only a few times. J is TRBJ2-5 and V is TRBV29-1, with a weak D call TRBD2 (7 bases). Germline-derived CDR1 and CDR2 are SQVTM and ANQGSEA. Trimming took 6 bases from V and 5 from J, leaving 16 bases between them. This CDR3 is built from 13 residues. Here the CDR3 reads CSVDVGGRETQYF. CDR3 bases: TGCAGCGTGGACGTGGGGGGGCGGGAGACCCAGTACTTC.

In its sample, this clonotype was seen many times. The J gene is TRBJ2-7, the V gene TRBV10-1; D is unclear. The CDR3 is made up of 13 amino acids. V was cut by 8 bases and J by 4 bases, with 15 bases left in between. The germline gives CDR1 WNHNN, CDR2 SYGVQD (reference sequence). The CDR3 is CASLEFRNYEQYF. In nucleotides, the CDR3 is TGCGCCAGCCTCGAATTTCGAAATTACGAGCAGTACTTC.

This clonotype has just a few counts. V usage is TRBV6-5 and J usage is TRBJ1-2; D not resolved. This CDR3 spans 12 amino acids. Trimming shortened V by 6 bases and J by 3 bases, and 8 bases separated the two germline ends. Germline V lookup: CDR1 MNHEY, CDR2 SVGAGI. The CDR3 DNA is TGTGCCAGCAGGGAGAACGACTATGGCTACACCTTC. Its protein product is CASRENDYGYTF.

The V call is TRBV3-1, the J call TRBJ2-7; 11 bases are a match to TRBD2. Judging by the DNA end, TRBJ2-5 fits better; the J call may be wrong. This CDR3 spans 14 amino acids. CDR1 is LGHDT, CDR2 YNNKEL, per germline (reference sequence). DNA for the CDR3: TGTGCCAGCAGCCACCTAGCGGGGGGAGAGACCCAGTACTTC. Translation: CASSHLAGGETQYF.

For the CDR3, the DNA is TGCGCCAGCAGCCTGACAGGTCCCCAAGAGACCCAGTACTTC. It yields the protein CASSLTGPQETQYF. This chain connects TRBV5-1 to TRBJ2-5; a weak D match, TRBD1 (6 bases). This CDR3 is built from 14 residues. Germline V lookup: CDR1 SGHRS, CDR2 YFSETQ. V gave up 4 bases and J gave up 1 base, with 11 bases separating them.

The CDR3 here is CASNRDSYTDTQYF. Here the CDR3 DNA reads TGTGCCAGTAACCGGGACAGCTACACAGATACGCAGTATTTT. J is TRBJ2-3 and V is TRBV7-4; 7 positions match TRBD1. With 9 bases clipped from V and 2 bases from J, the junction kept 8 bases outside the gene matches. CDR3 length: 14 amino acids. CDR1 SGHVT and CDR2 SQSDAQ come from the germline V gene.

With respect to this clonotype: The junction does not match germline at one end; this may be a read error. This chain links TRBV5-1 with TRBJ2-6; D ambiguous. From germline, CDR1 is SGHRS and CDR2 YFSETQ. CDR3 length equals 16 residues. The CDR3 bases are TGCGCCAGCGGCTTGAAACATGACTCTGGGGCCAACGTCCTGACTTTC. Its protein product is CASGLKHDSGANVLTF.

The chain employs TRBV6-2 or TRBV6-3 and TRBJ2-3; 8 nucleotides agree with TRBD2. The CDR3 has 18 amino acids. CDR1 MNHEY and CDR2 SVGEGT come from the germline V gene. V lost 0 bases and J lost 6; bases outside the gene matches: 14. The DNA for the CDR3 is TGTGCCAGCAGTTACTCTACTAGCGGACCTTTCCAATCCGATACGCAGTATTTT. Translating it yields CASSYSTSGPFQSDTQYF.